The T cell receptor beta chain under discussion was sequenced for a study of T-cell reconstitution after alpha-beta-depleted transplantation in children. Findings and limits, study-wide: Reportedly, only several hundred clones from non-depleted graft cells drove alpha-beta T-cell counts at about two months. From surviving recipient T cells and thymic progenitors came the high day-60 TCRbeta diversity observed in some patients. Most T-cell counts and diversity one year after the transplant came from T cells that were newly produced.

This clonotype came up a few times. Its antigen is currently unknown. As it was prepared, the TCRbeta library received unique molecular identifiers. TCRdb called the PCR reads again in MiXCR, with one record for every CDR3 protein. The table has 610,000 or so distinct CDR3 sequences, more than 20% seen once. Trimming at V came to 0 bases and at J to 8 bases, leaving 5 bases not matched to a gene. The germline V gene encodes CDR1 SGHDT and CDR2 YYEEEE. The CDR3 is 14 amino acids. The J gene is TRBJ2-4, the V gene TRBV5-6; TRBD1 matches at 7 bases. This TCR came from a boy under three years old with Wiskott-Aldrich syndrome, due to receive a stem cell transplant. Specimen: PBMCs, collected before TCRalphabeta/CD19-depleted stem cell transplant. The CDR3 DNA sequence: TGTGCCAGCAGCTTGGGACAGGGAGCTGACATTCAGTACTTC. It specifies CASSLGQGADIQYF.